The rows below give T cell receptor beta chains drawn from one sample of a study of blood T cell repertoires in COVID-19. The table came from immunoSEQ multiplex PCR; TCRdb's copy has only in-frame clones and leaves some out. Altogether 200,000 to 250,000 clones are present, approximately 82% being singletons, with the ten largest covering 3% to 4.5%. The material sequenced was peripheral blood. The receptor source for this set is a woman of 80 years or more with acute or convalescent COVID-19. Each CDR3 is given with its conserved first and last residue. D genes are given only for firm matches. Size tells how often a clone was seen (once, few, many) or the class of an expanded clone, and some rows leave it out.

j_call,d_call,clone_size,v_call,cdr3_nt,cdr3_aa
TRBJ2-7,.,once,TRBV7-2,TGTGCCAGCAGTAATCGACAGGCTTACGAGCAGTACTTC,CASSNRQAYEQYF
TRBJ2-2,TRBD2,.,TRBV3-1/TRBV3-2,TGTGCCAGCAGCCAGCGGGGGGGGACCGGGGAGCTGTTTTTT,CASSQRGGTGELFF
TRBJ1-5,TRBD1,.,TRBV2,TGTGCCAGCAGAACAGGCGACAGGGTCAATCAGCCCCAGCATTTT,CASRTGDRVNQPQHF
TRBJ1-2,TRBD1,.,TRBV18,TGTGCCAGCTCACCCGAGGGGGCGAGGGTCTATGGCTACACCTTC,CASSPEGARVYGYTF
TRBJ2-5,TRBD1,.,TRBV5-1,TGCGCCAGCAGCCCCCAGGGCAGGGGGCCCCAAGAGACCCAGTACTTC,CASSPQGRGPQETQYF
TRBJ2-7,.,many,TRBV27,TGTGCCAGCAGTAATGGCGAGCGCTTCTTC,CASSNGERFF
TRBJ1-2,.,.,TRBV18,TGTGCCAGCTCACCAGCAGCGAATTTTAACTATGGCTACACCTTC,CASSPAANFNYGYTF
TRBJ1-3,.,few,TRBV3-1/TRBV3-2,TGTGCCAGCAGCCTTTACTCCCGATCAGGAAACACCATATATTTT,CASSLYSRSGNTIYF
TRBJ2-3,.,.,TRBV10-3,TGTGCCATCAGCTATCAGGGTAGCACAGATACGCAGTATTTT,CAISYQGSTDTQYF
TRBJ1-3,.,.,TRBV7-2,TGTGCCAGCAGCTTAGGACGGGTTACCTCTGGAAACACCATATATTTT,CASSLGRVTSGNTIYF
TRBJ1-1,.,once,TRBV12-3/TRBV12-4,TGTGCCAGCAGTTTATACAGGGCTGAAGCTTTCTTT,CASSLYRAEAFF
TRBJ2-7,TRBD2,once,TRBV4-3,TGCGCCAGCAGCCAAGGGACTAGCGGGGGGCACCTCTCCTACGAGCAGTACTTC,CASSQGTSGGHLSYEQYF
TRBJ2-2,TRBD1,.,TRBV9,TGTGCCAGCAGCCTCGACAGGGTCGGCGGGGAGCTGTTTTTT,CASSLDRVGGELFF
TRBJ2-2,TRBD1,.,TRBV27,TGTGCCAGCAGTTCGGACCGACAGGGGGGAATCGGCGGCACCGGGGAGCTGTTTTTT,CASSSDRQGGIGGTGELFF
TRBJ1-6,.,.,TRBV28,TGTGCCAGCATCTCGACAGGAATTAATTCACCCCTCCACTTT,CASISTGINSPLHF
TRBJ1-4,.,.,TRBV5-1,TGCGCCAGCAGCACCTCGGACAGTTTCGCGGAAAAACTGTTTTTT,CASSTSDSFAEKLFF
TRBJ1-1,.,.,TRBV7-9,TGTGCCAGCAGCGAGTCCCGTGGGCTCGTGGGGAGCACTGAAGCTTTCTTT,CASSESRGLVGSTEAFF
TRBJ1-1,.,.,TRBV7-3,TGTGCCAGCAGCCTACGGAGGAACACTGAAGCTTTCTTT,CASSLRRNTEAFF
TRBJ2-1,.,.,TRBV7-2,TGTGCCAGCAGCTTAGAGGGAGGAACCAACAATGAGCAGTTCTTC,CASSLEGGTNNEQFF
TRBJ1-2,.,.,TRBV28,TGTGCCAGCGGGCCCGGGGGGGGAGTTGCGAGCTACACCTTC,CASGPGGGVASYTF
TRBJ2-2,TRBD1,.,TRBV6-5,TGTGCCAGCAGACGCGACAGGGAACCCGGGGAGCTGTTTTTT,CASRRDREPGELFF
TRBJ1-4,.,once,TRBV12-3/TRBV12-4,TGTGCCAGCAGTTTTCGGGCTAATGAAAAACTGTTTTTT,CASSFRANEKLFF
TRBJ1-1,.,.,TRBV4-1,TGCGCCAGCAGCCAGAGGCAGGGCGGGATCACTGAAGCTTTCTTT,CASSQRQGGITEAFF
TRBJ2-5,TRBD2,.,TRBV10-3,TGTGCCATCAGTACCGGGGCTAGCGGCTACCAAGAGACCCAGTACTTC,CAISTGASGYQETQYF
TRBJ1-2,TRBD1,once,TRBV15,TGTGCCACCAGCAGAGATCCCCGGACAGGGGACTATGGCTACACCTTC,CATSRDPRTGDYGYTF
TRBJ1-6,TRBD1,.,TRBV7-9,TGTGCCAGCAGCAAGAGGACAGGGGGGGGATACTTGGGTTCACCCCTCCACTTT,CASSKRTGGGYLGSPLHF
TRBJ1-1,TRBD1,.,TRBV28,TGTGCCAGCAGTTCTACAGGGGGCCAGAACACTGAAGCTTTCTTT,CASSSTGGQNTEAFF